One and the same sample provided the 18 T cell receptor beta chains below, sequenced in a study of T cells in Graves' hyperthyroidism and ophthalmopathy. The source material, RNA transcripts, was used to amplify TCR beta CDR3 regions. TCR CDR3 regions were first amplified by RT-PCR with HTBI primers. TCRdb re-derived calls from the multiplex PCR reads in MiXCR, one entry per CDR3 protein. Of about 700,000 distinct CDR3 sequences in the sample, around 13% were seen once. Input material: blood. Receptors originate from a woman between 18 and 29 years old with Graves' hyperthyroidism.

This clonotype was seen many times. The V and J genes are TRBV18 and TRBJ2-3; D is ambiguous. This CDR3 spans 14 amino acids. Germline V CDR1 and CDR2: KGHSH, LQKENI. V shed 6 bases and J shed 1 base, with 11 bases lying between them. The CDR3 loop reads CASSPTDGTDTQYF. In DNA form, the CDR3 reads TGTGCCAGCTCCCCAACTGACGGCACAGATACGCAGTATTTT.

The CDR3 protein is CASSLFEGRETQYF. The CDR3 DNA reads as TGCGCCAGCAGCTTGTTCGAAGGTCGGGAGACCCAGTACTTC. The chain recombines TRBV5-1 with TRBJ2-5; D remains unclear. This CDR3 has 14 residues. Germline V gives CDR1 SGHRS, CDR2 YFSETQ. V lost 1 base, J lost 5 bases, and 12 bases lay in between.

The chain is built from TRBV4-3 and TRBJ1-4; TRBD1 matches 7 bases. The junction had 10 bases not matched to a gene; V was cut back by 1 base and J by 8 bases. CDR1 LGHNA and CDR2 YSLEER come from the germline V gene. The CDR3 sequence is 16 residues long. CDR3 in amino acids: CASSQGWRQGVEKLFF. The DNA of the CDR3 is TGCGCCAGCAGCCAAGGATGGAGGCAGGGGGTGGAAAAACTGTTTTTT.

At least ten counts were recorded for this clonotype. The J gene is TRBJ2-5, the V gene TRBV7-9, with 7 bases fitting TRBD2. This CDR3 has 13 amino acids. Germline V CDR1 and CDR2: SEHNR, FQNEAQ (reference sequence). Germline trimming cut 11 bases from V and 3 bases from J; bases unmatched to any gene: 9. The CDR3 region has the DNA TGTGCCTTCACCCCCCGGGGGGAAGAGACCCAGTACTTC. Protein: CAFTPRGEETQYF. Drawing the rest from reference TRBV7-9 and TRBJ2-5, the complete variable domain is DTGVSQNPRHKITKRGQNVTFRCDPISEHNRLYWYRQTLGQGPEFLTYFQNEAQLEKSRLLSDRFSAERPKGSFSTLEIQRTEQGDSAMYLCAFTPRGEETQYFGPGTRLLVL.

This clonotype was seen at least ten times. The V call is TRBV20-1, the J call TRBJ2-1; 7 bases agree with TRBD1. The CDR3 is 14 residues long. The V and J ends lost 6 bases and 8 bases, in that order; junction bases with no gene match: 13. Per germline, CDR1 DFQATT and CDR2 SNEGSKA (reference sequence). DNA of the CDR3: TGCAGTGCCGCCGACAGGGATCGATCCTATGAGCAGTTCTTC. Encoded protein: CSAADRDRSYEQFF.

The table lists this clonotype with many counts. The V gene is TRBV7-3, the J gene TRBJ2-1, with 12 bases lining up with TRBD2. Germline CDR1 reads SGHTA; CDR2 reads FQGTGA. With 0 bases clipped from V and 9 bases from J, the junction kept 6 bases outside the gene matches. The CDR3 consists of 16 residues. The CDR3 sequence: CASSLTPTSGGAEQFF. CDR3 DNA sequence: TGTGCCAGCAGCTTAACCCCGACTAGCGGGGGTGCTGAGCAGTTCTTC.

This clonotype was recorded at least ten times. The CDR3 sequence: CASSLRAGVNTEAFF. The CDR3 DNA reads as TGTGCCAGCAGTTTAAGGGCAGGGGTGAACACTGAAGCTTTCTTT. This sequence joins TRBV12-3 or TRBV12-4 and TRBJ1-1; D possibly corresponds to TRBD1 (6 bases). This CDR3 has 15 residues. Deletions cut 2 bases from V and 0 bases from J, with 10 bases between.

This clonotype was counted ten times or more. The chain joins TRBV18 to TRBJ2-5; perhaps TRBD2 as D (5 bases). The CDR3 has 13 amino acids. The V end lost 4 bases, the J end lost 4 bases, and 10 bases lay between the germline ends. The germline V gene encodes CDR1 KGHSH and CDR2 LQKENI. CDR3 coding DNA: TGTGCCAGCTCACGAGGGTCGGGAGAGACCCAGTACTTC. Its protein is CASSRGSGETQYF.

This clonotype was detected ten times or more. The V and J genes are TRBV30 and TRBJ2-7, with 8 positions matching TRBD1. Germline loops: CDR1 GTSNPN, CDR2 SVGIG (reference sequence). V shed 4 bases and J 2 bases; nucleotides not matched to a gene: 7. The CDR3 extends over 14 amino acids. The CDR3 loop is CAWTLQGEPYEQYF. CDR3 in DNA: TGTGCCTGGACTTTACAGGGGGAACCCTACGAGCAGTACTTC.

The chain joins TRBV30 to TRBJ2-7, with TRBD1 matching over 9 bases. Germline trimming cut 2 bases from V and 4 bases from J; bases unmatched to any gene: 15. There are 17 residues in the CDR3. CDR1 is GTSNPN, CDR2 SVGIG, per germline (reference sequence). The CDR3 nucleotides read TGTGCCTGGAGTCCGACCGGGACAGGGTCATCTTGGTACGAGCAGTACTTC. It yields the protein CAWSPTGTGSSWYEQYF.

The chain combines TRBV10-3 with TRBJ1-2; TRBD1 is a possible D gene (5 bases). Trimming pared 7 bases from V and 8 bases from J, leaving 14 bases between. The CDR3 runs to 12 residues. Germline CDR1 and CDR2: ENHRY and SYGVKD. The CDR3 DNA is TGTGCCATCACCGACAGAAAAGAGGGCTACACCTTC. It encodes CAITDRKEGYTF.

This clonotype was found many times. V usage is TRBV30 and J usage is TRBJ1-1; maybe TRBD1 (5 bases). Germline V gives CDR1 GTSNPN, CDR2 SVGIG (reference sequence). Trimming removed 4 bases from V and 1 base from J, with 10 bases in between. CDR3 length equals 13 residues. CDR3 in DNA: TGTGCCTGGACCATGCAGGGGAACACTGAAGCTTTCTTT. The encoded protein is CAWTMQGNTEAFF.

V gene TRBV7-9 combines with J gene TRBJ2-1; D not resolved. The CDR3 extends over 12 amino acids. V was cut by 4 bases and J by 15 bases, with 16 bases left in between. Germline-derived CDR1 and CDR2 are SEHNR and FQNEAQ (reference sequence). CDR3 amino acids: CASSSSLVDLFF. In DNA form, the CDR3 reads TGTGCCAGCAGCTCATCCCTCGTCGATCTGTTCTTC.

In its sample, this clonotype was seen many times. This sequence joins TRBV12-3 or TRBV12-4 and TRBJ2-5; a weak D match, TRBD2 (5 bases). The CDR3 loop spans 13 amino acids. Trimming took 5 bases from V and 5 from J, leaving 12 bases between them. CDR3 residues: CASSGPPGETQYF. For the CDR3, the DNA is TGTGCCAGCAGTGGGCCCCCGGGGGAGACCCAGTACTTC.

This clonotype was recorded at least ten times. The chain couples TRBV7-9 to TRBJ1-2; D perhaps matches TRBD1 (6 bases). Per germline, CDR1 SEHNR and CDR2 FQNEAQ (reference sequence). Trimming cost V 1 base and J 8 bases, with 14 bases left between them. The CDR3 is 14 residues long. The CDR3 DNA reads as TGTGCCAGCAGCTTAGGTCCAGGGGTGGAGGGCTACACCTTC. It is translated as CASSLGPGVEGYTF.

The table lists this clonotype with many counts. This rearrangement joins TRBV7-9 to TRBJ2-7; TRBD2 agrees at 11 bases. V lost 5 bases, J lost 2 bases, and 5 bases stayed unmatched. The CDR3 has 15 amino acids. From germline, CDR1 is SEHNR and CDR2 FQNEAQ (reference sequence). CDR3 amino acids: CASSEGLAEAYEQYF. CDR3 coding DNA: TGTGCCAGCAGCGAGGGACTAGCGGAGGCCTACGAGCAGTACTTC.

This clonotype was seen a few times. One end of the junction fails to match germline, which may point to a read error. The chain carries TRBV6-9 and TRBJ2-7; no reliable D call. CDR3 length equals 15 residues. Per the germline V gene, CDR1 is MNHGY and CDR2 is SVAAGI. The CDR3 sequence is CASSYFPGRNAEQHF. In DNA form, the CDR3 reads TGTGCCAGCAGTTACTTCCCCGGGCGGAACGCCGAGCAGCACTTC.

This clonotype was detected only a few times. J is TRBJ2-2 and V is TRBV15, with 9 bases aligning to TRBD2. V was clipped by 1 base and J by 2 bases; unmatched bases: 14. This CDR3 has 20 residues. Germline-derived CDR1 and CDR2 are LNHNV and YYDKDF (reference sequence). The CDR3 nucleotides are TGTGCCACCAGCAGAGTCCCTACCTATTCTAGCGGGGTCAACACCGGGGAGCTGTTTTTT. The encoded protein is CATSRVPTYSSGVNTGELFF.